The 30 T cell receptor beta chains given below trace back to one sample, sequenced in a study of identical twins. TCRdb re-analysed the 5' RACE reads in MiXCR, keeping a single row per CDR3 protein. The repertoire holds about 720,000 distinct CDR3 sequences, over 8.5% seen once, with around 0.95% in the top ten. These records were also assigned to another study, of yellow fever vaccine responses in identical twins.

Sequenced: PBMCs. Receptor source: a woman between 18 and 29 years old in good health.

The chain combines TRBV20-1 with TRBJ2-3; D gene unclear. This CDR3 contains 13 residues. CDR1 is DFQATT and CDR2 is SNEGSKA in the germline V gene (reference sequence). The V end lost 5 bases, the J end lost 4 bases, and 13 bases lay between the germline ends. The CDR3 region is CSAGKGTADTQYF. CDR3 DNA: TGCAGTGCTGGAAAGGGTACGGCAGATACGCAGTATTTT.

The rearrangement joins TRBV11-1 to TRBJ2-1; TRBD1 aligns across 7 bases. J lost 7 bases, V lost 1 base, and 19 bases had no gene match. The germline gives CDR1 SGHAT, CDR2 FQDESV (reference sequence). The CDR3 runs to 19 residues. CDR3 residues: CASSLDGEQGVIWGNEQFF. The CDR3, as DNA: TGTGCCAGCAGCTTAGACGGGGAGCAGGGGGTAATATGGGGGAATGAGCAGTTCTTC.

The V gene is TRBV20-1, the J gene TRBJ2-1; TRBD2 aligns across 7 bases. The junction had 10 bases not matched to a gene; V was cut back by 0 bases and J by 8 bases. Looked up from germline, CDR1 is DFQATT and CDR2 is SNEGSKA (reference sequence). This CDR3 contains 15 residues. The DNA of the CDR3 is TGCAGTGCTAGAGAAGGGAGGGGAGTGGAGTATGAGCAGTTCTTC. It specifies CSAREGRGVEYEQFF.

This clonotype was found many times. The V call is TRBV12-3 or TRBV12-4, the J call TRBJ2-2, with 7 bases matching TRBD2. V shed 5 bases and J 7 bases; nucleotides not matched to a gene: 10. There are 15 residues in the CDR3. CDR3 DNA: TGTGCCAGCAGTCGTTATACGGGGGGTAGCGGGGAGCTGTTTTTT. It translates to CASSRYTGGSGELFF.

V gene TRBV10-1 combines with J gene TRBJ2-3; D possibly matches TRBD1 or TRBD2 (5 bases each). The germline V and J ends were trimmed by 4 bases and 11 bases, with 25 bases remaining between them. Germline CDR1 is WNHNN and CDR2 is SYGVQD (reference sequence). The CDR3 is 16 residues long. CDR3 bases: TGCGCCAGCAGTGGGGACGGAGACATACATCAACGAAAGCAGTATTTT. Amino acids: CASSGDGDIHQRKQYF.

This clonotype was observed a few times. The rearrangement uses TRBV19 and TRBJ1-2; D gene unclear. Trimming left V 7 bases short and J 7 bases short, with 16 bases between. From germline, CDR1 is LNHDA and CDR2 SQIVND (reference sequence). The CDR3 has 13 amino acids. CDR3 DNA: TGTGCCAGTAAACACGAGGGAAGAGGTGGCTACACCTTC. This gives the protein CASKHEGRGGYTF.

The rearrangement joins TRBV19 to TRBJ1-1, with D unresolved. Per the germline V gene, CDR1 is LNHDA and CDR2 is SQIVND (reference sequence). V was pared by 0 bases and J by 0 bases, with 11 bases between. This CDR3 spans 16 amino acids. The CDR3 coding sequence is TGTGCCAGTAGTATAGATTCCGAGGATATGAACACTGAAGCTTTCTTT. This sequence encodes CASSIDSEDMNTEAFF. The complete variable domain, with remaining parts taken from reference TRBV19 and TRBJ1-1, reads DGGITQSPKYLFRKEGQNVTLSCEQNLNHDAMYWYRQDPGQGLRLIYYSQIVNDFQKGDIAEGYSVSREKKESFPLTVTSAQKNPTAFYLCASSIDSEDMNTEAFFGQGTRLTVV.

This clonotype occurred many times. The J gene is TRBJ2-2, the V gene TRBV9; TRBD1 aligns across 11 bases. The CDR3 contains 16 residues. The trim removed 2 bases at V and 0 bases at J, leaving 0 bases unmatched. Germline V lookup: CDR1 SGDLS, CDR2 YYNGEE. CDR3 nucleotide sequence: TGTGCCAGCAGCGTGGGACAGGGGGCGAACACCGGGGAGCTGTTTTTT. Translated, it gives CASSVGQGANTGELFF.

This clonotype was seen only a few times. This sequence joins TRBV4-3 and TRBJ2-7; D might be TRBD1 or TRBD2, each matching 5 bases. V was cut by 1 base and J by 0 bases, with 13 bases left in between. CDR1 is LGHNA and CDR2 is YSLEER in the germline V gene. The CDR3 is 16 residues long. The CDR3 DNA sequence: TGCGCCAGCAGCCAAGGGGTTGGGGACGGCTCCTACGAGCAGTACTTC. Its translation is CASSQGVGDGSYEQYF.

The chain employs TRBV6-1 and TRBJ2-7; perhaps D is TRBD1 or TRBD2 (5 bases each). Germline CDR1 MNHNS, CDR2 SASEGT. The CDR3 length is 15 residues. V gave up 3 bases and J gave up 0 bases, with 12 bases separating them. The CDR3 DNA sequence: TGTGCCAGCAGTGAGAGGGGAGTCCTCTCCTACGAGCAGTACTTC. Its translation: CASSERGVLSYEQYF.

This clonotype was counted ten times or more. The rearrangement joins TRBV28 to TRBJ2-2; 10 nucleotides line up with TRBD1. The trim removed 6 bases at V and 6 bases at J, leaving 4 bases unmatched. The CDR3 runs to 14 residues. The germline V gene encodes CDR1 MDHEN and CDR2 SYDVKM. The CDR3 sequence is CASRYGTGAGELFF. As DNA, the CDR3 is TGTGCCAGCAGATACGGGACAGGGGCCGGGGAGCTGTTTTTT.

This clonotype was counted ten times or more. This chain joins TRBV24-1 and TRBJ2-7, with 8 bases identical to TRBD2. The CDR3 runs 16 residues. Germline V gives CDR1 KGHDR, CDR2 SFDVKD. After removal of 3 bases from V and 2 bases from J, the junction contained 8 bases not matched to a gene. CDR3 DNA sequence: TGTGCCACCAGTGATGGTACTAGCGGATACCCCTACGAGCAGTACTTC. Amino acids: CATSDGTSGYPYEQYF.

The table lists this clonotype with a few counts. The chain has TRBV19 and TRBJ2-6, with D hard to call. Germline V lookup: CDR1 LNHDA, CDR2 SQIVND (reference sequence). V was shortened by 4 bases and J by 0 bases, with 10 bases between the two germline ends. CDR3 size: 16 residues. The CDR3 region has the DNA TGTGCCAGTAGTACCCGGCCCGACTCTGGGGCCAACGTCCTGACTTTC. Its protein is CASSTRPDSGANVLTF.

This clonotype was picked up a small number of times. The chain joins TRBV6-1 to TRBJ1-5, with D perhaps TRBD1 (6 bases). CDR3 size: 15 residues. Trimming pared 6 bases from V and 8 bases from J, leaving 20 bases between. Germline V gene lookup returns CDR1 MNHNS and CDR2 SASEGT. The DNA of the CDR3 is TGTGCCAGCAGCCCTGGGGGGCTGGGGTCGGAGCCCCAGCATTTT. It yields the protein CASSPGGLGSEPQHF.

The chain is built from TRBV6-5 and TRBJ2-3; possible D gene TRBD2, 6 bases. The germline gives CDR1 MNHEY, CDR2 SVGAGI. The CDR3 spans 15 residues. Deletions cut 0 bases from V and 2 bases from J, with 9 bases between. The DNA of the CDR3 is TGTGCCAGCAGTTACTCAGCGGGCCCCACAGATACGCAGTATTTT. Its translation is CASSYSAGPTDTQYF.

This clonotype was counted between two and nine times. This rearrangement joins TRBV10-3 to TRBJ1-4, with D possibly being TRBD1 (6 bases). This CDR3 is built from 13 residues. Trimming took 4 bases from V and 4 from J, leaving 7 bases between them. CDR1 ENHRY and CDR2 SYGVKD come from the germline V gene. The CDR3 loop is CAISAGVNEKLFF. As DNA, the CDR3 is TGTGCCATCAGTGCAGGGGTTAATGAAAAACTGTTTTTT.

This clonotype has at least ten counts. The chain carries TRBV20-1 and TRBJ2-3, with 9 positions matching TRBD1. CDR3 size: 16 residues. V lost 6 bases and J lost 1; bases outside the gene matches: 11. Germline CDR1 reads DFQATT; CDR2 reads SNEGSKA (reference sequence). CDR3 amino acids: CSAAHETGGRTDTQYF. The CDR3, as DNA: TGCAGTGCCGCCCACGAGACAGGGGGTCGCACAGATACGCAGTATTTT.

This clonotype has a count of ten or more. V is TRBV7-3 and J is TRBJ1-1, with D unclear. Germline V gene lookup returns CDR1 SGHTA and CDR2 FQGTGA. This CDR3 has 16 amino acids. Trimming took off 4 bases at V and 11 bases at J, with 26 bases between the two ends. The CDR3 sequence: CASSWGASDIPTAAFF. The CDR3 region has the DNA TGTGCCAGCAGCTGGGGAGCTTCAGACATCCCCACGGCGGCTTTCTTT.

At least ten counts were recorded for this clonotype. The chain couples TRBV24-1 to TRBJ1-2, with D possibly matching TRBD1 (5 bases). Germline V lookup: CDR1 KGHDR, CDR2 SFDVKD. V gave up 1 base and J gave up 6 bases, with 11 bases separating them. The CDR3 totals 14 residues. The CDR3 sequence: CATSDFSRENGYTF. CDR3 coding DNA: TGTGCCACCAGTGATTTCAGCAGGGAGAATGGCTACACCTTC.

This clonotype was seen at least ten times. This chain joins TRBV7-9 and TRBJ2-5; no firm D call. Trimming shortened V by 5 bases and J by 2 bases, and 9 bases separated the two germline ends. The CDR3 is 13 residues long. CDR1 SEHNR and CDR2 FQNEAQ come from the germline V gene (reference sequence). The CDR3 loop reads CASSPKDQETQYF. CDR3 DNA: TGTGCCAGCAGCCCTAAAGATCAAGAGACCCAGTACTTC.

The chain links TRBV3-1 to TRBJ2-1; D gene unclear. The germline gives CDR1 LGHDT, CDR2 YNNKEL (reference sequence). This CDR3 is built from 15 residues. The V end lost 4 bases, the J end lost 0 bases, and 10 bases lay between the germline ends. The CDR3 here is CASSPPMGSYNEQFF. For the CDR3, the DNA is TGTGCCAGCAGCCCGCCGATGGGCTCCTACAATGAGCAGTTCTTC.

The chain employs TRBV7-9 and TRBJ2-3, with D unclear. Germline V gives CDR1 SEHNR, CDR2 FQNEAQ (reference sequence). The CDR3 sequence is 12 residues long. With 5 bases removed from V and 3 bases from J, the gap between germline ends came to 6 bases. CDR3 loop: CASSQQTDTQYF. The CDR3 nucleotides are TGTGCCAGCAGCCAGCAAACAGATACGCAGTATTTT. Looking up the rest from reference TRBV7-9 and TRBJ2-3 gives the full variable domain: DTGVSQNPRHKITKRGQNVTFRCDPISEHNRLYWYRQTLGQGPEFLTYFQNEAQLEKSRLLSDRFSAERPKGSFSTLEIQRTEQGDSAMYLCASSQQTDTQYFGPGTRLTVL.

The rearrangement links TRBV20-1 to TRBJ2-7, with TRBD2 identical over 11 bases. The V gene end was trimmed by 2 bases and the J gene end by 7 bases; junction bases not matched to a gene: 4. The length of the CDR3 is 13 residues. The germline CDR1 and CDR2 sequences are DFQATT and SNEGSKA (reference sequence). The CDR3 DNA sequence: TGCAGTGCTAGACTAGCGGGAGGACTGGAGCAGTACTTC. Translating it yields CSARLAGGLEQYF.

This clonotype occurred a few times. DNA of the CDR3: TGTGCCAGCAGCTTAGTTGCTAGCGGGTCCTACTACTACGAGCAGTACTTC. Translating it yields CASSLVASGSYYYEQYF. The V and J genes are TRBV11-2 and TRBJ2-7; TRBD2 aligns across 8 bases. The J segment lost 3 bases and the V segment lost 1 base, leaving 11 bases of the junction unmatched. CDR1 and CDR2 from the germline V gene are SGHAT and FQNNGV. The CDR3 covers 17 residues.

The CDR3 region has the DNA TGCGCCAGCAGCGCCGGGTCCCCCTCCTACGAGCAGTACTTC. Amino acid sequence: CASSAGSPSYEQYF. V is TRBV5-1 and J is TRBJ2-7, with D hard to call. The CDR3 spans 14 residues. V dropped 4 bases and J dropped 0 bases, with 11 bases sitting between them. Germline lookup yields CDR1 SGHRS and CDR2 YFSETQ.

The chain is built from TRBV11-2 and TRBJ2-1, with D tentatively TRBD2 (5 bases). Germline loops: CDR1 SGHAT, CDR2 FQNNGV. V was trimmed by 5 bases and J by 2 bases, leaving 13 bases between them. This CDR3 spans 15 amino acids. The CDR3 here is CASSPEGGTYNEQFF. CDR3 nucleotide sequence: TGTGCCAGCAGCCCCGAGGGCGGTACCTACAATGAGCAGTTCTTC.

The CDR3 DNA is TGCGCCAGCAGCTTGCTCGGGGCTAGCGGTGGGAATGAGCAGTTCTTC. Translating gives CASSLLGASGGNEQFF. This rearrangement joins TRBV5-1 to TRBJ2-1, with 7 nucleotides matching TRBD2. V trimming: 1 base; J trimming: 7 bases; junction bases outside the gene matches: 11. This CDR3 is 16 amino acids long. The germline gives CDR1 SGHRS, CDR2 YFSETQ.

This clonotype has more than one count but fewer than ten. The genes are TRBV7-2 and TRBJ2-1; 8 positions match TRBD2. The CDR3 is made up of 16 amino acids. The V segment lost 7 bases and the J segment 4 bases; nucleotides outside the gene matches: 12. Per the germline V gene, CDR1 is SGHTA and CDR2 is FQGNSA. In DNA, the CDR3 is TGTGCCAGCAACCCCGGGGGGGGCGGGGGATACAATGAGCAGTTCTTC. Its protein product is CASNPGGGGGYNEQFF. The variable domain in full, completed from reference TRBV7-2 and TRBJ2-1, reads GAGVSQSPSNKVTEKGKDVELRCDPISGHTALYWYRQSLGQGLEFLIYFQGNSAPDKSGLPSDRFSAERTGGSVSTLTIQRTQQEDSAVYLCASNPGGGGGYNEQFFGPGTRLTVL.

In DNA form, the CDR3 reads TGTGCCACCAGCAGAGATGTGGGGACCCAGTACTTC. This translates into CATSRDVGTQYF. V and J are TRBV15 and TRBJ2-5, with unresolved D. Trimming stripped 0 bases from V and 7 bases from J, with 6 bases between. CDR3 length: 12 residues. Germline-derived CDR1 and CDR2 are LNHNV and YYDKDF (reference sequence).

In this sample, this clonotype turned up a few times. The chain is built from TRBV28 and TRBJ1-2, with 12 bases identical to TRBD1. V trimming: 8 bases; J trimming: 1 base; junction bases outside the gene matches: 5. CDR3 size: 15 residues. In germline, CDR1 is MDHEN, CDR2 SYDVKM. Here the CDR3 DNA reads TGTGCCAGCCGGGACAGGGGGCATAGTAACTATGGCTACACCTTC. Amino acid sequence: CASRDRGHSNYGYTF.